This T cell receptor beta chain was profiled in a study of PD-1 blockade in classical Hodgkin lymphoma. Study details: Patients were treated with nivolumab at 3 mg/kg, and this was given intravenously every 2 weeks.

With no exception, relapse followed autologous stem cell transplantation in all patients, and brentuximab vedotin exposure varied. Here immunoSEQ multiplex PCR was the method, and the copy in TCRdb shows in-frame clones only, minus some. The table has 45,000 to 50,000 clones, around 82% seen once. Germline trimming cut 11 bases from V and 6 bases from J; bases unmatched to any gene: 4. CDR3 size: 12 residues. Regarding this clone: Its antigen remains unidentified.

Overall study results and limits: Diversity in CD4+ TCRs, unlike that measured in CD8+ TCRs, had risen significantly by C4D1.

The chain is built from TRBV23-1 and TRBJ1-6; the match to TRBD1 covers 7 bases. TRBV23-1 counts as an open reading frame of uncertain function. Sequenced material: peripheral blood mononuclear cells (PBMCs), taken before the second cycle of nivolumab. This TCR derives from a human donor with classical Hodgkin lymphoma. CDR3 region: CARQGRNSPLHF. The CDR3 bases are TGCGCCCGACAGGGTCGTAATTCACCCCTCCACTTT.